This T cell receptor (beta chain) is from a study of blood T cell repertoires in COVID-19. Overall study context: Samples came from the United States, Italy and Spain, spanning acute and convalescent COVID-19.

Source study methods: It was from reference gene primer amplification that nucleated cell counts were estimated. This table comes from immunoSEQ multiplex PCR, and its TCRdb copy is limited to in-frame clones, with some not included. The D gene and trimming were derived from the DNA, and the V and J assignments and clone size from that table. Of some 350,000 clones listed, over 70% are singletons. In germline, CDR1 is LGHDT, CDR2 YNNKEL (reference sequence). CDR3 size: 17 residues. With V trimmed by 3 bases and J by 4 bases, 10 bases remained unmatched. The material sequenced was PBMCs or T cells enriched from blood (not recorded which). The clonotype was recovered from a man aged 25 to 40 who had recovered from COVID-19. The chain couples TRBV3-1 (or the pseudogene TRBV3-2) to TRBJ2-3, with 10 bases lining up with TRBD1. CDR3 loop: CASSHDTGTGVADTQYF. CDR3 in DNA: TGTGCCAGCAGCCACGACACCGGGACAGGGGTGGCAGATACGCAGTATTTT.